The 16 T cell receptor beta chains given below trace back to one sample, sequenced in a study of blood T cell repertoires in COVID-19. Method: immunoSEQ multiplex PCR; TCRdb's copy keeps in-frame clones and lacks some. Found here are some 170,000 clones, about 91% of them singletons; the top ten hold about 1.6%. Sequenced material: peripheral blood. The source of these receptors is a woman in her 50s with acute or convalescent COVID-19.

The gene calls are TRBV5-4 and TRBJ2-1; 9 nucleotides match TRBD1. The germline V gene encodes CDR1 SGHNT and CDR2 YYREEE (reference sequence). The V and J ends lost 4 bases and 7 bases, in that order; junction bases with no gene match: 9. CDR3 length equals 15 residues. The CDR3 DNA sequence: TGTGCCAGCAGCCACAAGACAGGGGGGATAAATGAGCAGTTCTTC. Amino acids: CASSHKTGGINEQFF.

The genes are TRBV6-5 and TRBJ2-5; no firm D call. V was trimmed by 6 bases and J by 4 bases, leaving 9 bases between them. Per the germline V gene, CDR1 is MNHEY and CDR2 is SVGAGI. The CDR3 is made up of 12 amino acids. CDR3 sequence reads: CASSSPVETQYF. In DNA form, the CDR3 reads TGTGCCAGCAGCTCCCCGGTAGAGACCCAGTACTTC.

The chain joins TRBV7-2 to TRBJ2-7, with D maybe TRBD2 (5 bases). Germline loops: CDR1 SGHTA, CDR2 FQGNSA. Trimming took off 5 bases at V and 7 bases at J, with 15 bases between the two ends. The CDR3 is 13 amino acids. CDR3 sequence (DNA): TGTGCCAGCAGCCCTAGTAGCGACCCAGAGCAGTACTTC. Protein product: CASSPSSDPEQYF.

This chain joins TRBV5-1 and TRBJ2-1; 11 bases line up with TRBD2. The germline CDR1 and CDR2 sequences are SGHRS and YFSETQ. The junction had 7 bases not matched to a gene; V was cut back by 3 bases and J by 2 bases. CDR3 length: 17 amino acids. The CDR3 here is CASSWELAGGPYNEQFF. In DNA, the CDR3 is TGCGCCAGCAGCTGGGAGTTAGCGGGGGGGCCCTACAATGAGCAGTTCTTC.

The chain links TRBV19 to TRBJ2-5; no definite D call. Between the trimmed V and J ends, which lost 7 bases and 0 bases, there was a span of 15 bases. The CDR3 is 15 residues long. The germline V gene encodes CDR1 LNHDA and CDR2 SQIVND (reference sequence). The CDR3 region is CASKISVLDQETQYF. Written as DNA, the CDR3 is TGTGCCAGTAAGATCTCTGTACTCGACCAAGAGACCCAGTACTTC.

The chain combines TRBV12-5 with TRBJ1-5, with D perhaps matching TRBD1 (5 bases). Germline CDR1 reads LGHNT; CDR2 reads FRNRAP. Trimming removed 0 bases from V and 6 bases from J, with 15 bases in between. This CDR3 comprises 16 residues. CDR3 protein: CASGLVPGAGIQPQHF. The CDR3 nucleotides read TGTGCTAGTGGTTTGGTACCCGGCGCAGGGATTCAGCCCCAGCATTTT.

V gene TRBV19 combines with J gene TRBJ1-5; D not certain. The CDR3 runs 13 residues. Germline V gives CDR1 LNHDA, CDR2 SQIVND (reference sequence). V was shortened by 6 bases and J by 9 bases, with 15 bases between the two germline ends. Here the CDR3 reads CASSAGRGWPQHF. In DNA form, the CDR3 reads TGTGCCAGTAGCGCTGGACGGGGATGGCCCCAGCATTTT.

V usage is TRBV6-5 and J usage is TRBJ1-2, with D unresolved. The V end was cut by 4 bases, the J end by 10 bases, with 16 bases between. The germline CDR1 and CDR2 sequences are MNHEY and SVGAGI. The length of the CDR3 is 13 residues. The CDR3 nucleotides read TGTGCCAGCAGTTCTTCCGGTCGGGAGTTCTACACCTTC. Translated, it gives CASSSSGREFYTF.

The rearrangement links TRBV14 to TRBJ1-4; TRBD1 might be the D (5 bases). V was shortened by 4 bases and J by 7 bases, with 13 bases between the two germline ends. The CDR3 length is 14 residues. Germline lookup yields CDR1 SGHDN and CDR2 FVKESK. CDR3 in DNA: TGTGCCAGCAGCCCGCGGACATTTGGTGAAAAACTGTTTTTT. Its translation is CASSPRTFGEKLFF.

This chain connects TRBV5-1 to TRBJ1-2; the match to TRBD1 covers 8 bases. The CDR3 is 14 residues long. V gave up 4 bases and J gave up 7 bases; unmatched junction bases: 9. Germline V gene data show CDR1 as SGHRS and CDR2 as YFSETQ. CDR3 sequence (DNA): TGCGCCAGCAGCATAAACGGACAGGGCCGTGGCTACACCTTC. Amino acid sequence: CASSINGQGRGYTF. Combining the CDR3 with reference TRBV5-1 and TRBJ1-2 gives the whole variable domain KAGVTQTPRYLIKTRGQQVTLSCSPISGHRSVSWYQQTPGQGLQFLFEYFSETQRNKGNFPGRFSGRQFSNSRSEMNVSTLELGDSALYLCASSINGQGRGYTFGSGTRLTVV.

CDR3 region: CASSQGARNQPQHF. Written as DNA, the CDR3 is TGTGCCAGCAGCCAGGGGGCACGCAATCAGCCCCAGCATTTT. The chain recombines TRBV6-5 with TRBJ1-5, with 8 bases lining up with TRBD1. Germline V gene data show CDR1 as MNHEY and CDR2 as SVGAGI. Losses at the gene ends were 6 bases for V and 2 bases for J; bases not matched to a gene: 3. This CDR3 contains 14 residues.

V usage is TRBV18 and J usage is TRBJ2-1; D is uncertain. This CDR3 comprises 13 residues. Germline CDR1 reads KGHSH; CDR2 reads LQKENI. Trimming pared 2 bases from V and 8 bases from J, leaving 10 bases between. The CDR3 protein is CASSPGLEDEQFF. As DNA, the CDR3 is TGTGCCAGCTCACCAGGCCTAGAAGATGAGCAGTTCTTC. The full variable domain, in which reference TRBV18 and TRBJ2-1 provide the parts outside the CDR3, is NAGVMQNPRHLVRRRGQEARLRCSPMKGHSHVYWYRQLPEEGLKFMVYLQKENIIDESGMPKERFSAEFPKEGPSILRIQQVVRGDSAAYFCASSPGLEDEQFFGPGTRLTVL.

This sequence joins TRBV7-2 and TRBJ1-1; D ambiguous. Germline V gene lookup returns CDR1 SGHTA and CDR2 FQGNSA. The CDR3 spans 14 residues. The ends were cut back, 1 base at V and 5 bases at J, with 11 bases in the middle. The chain's CDR3 is CASSLEGGLTEAFF. In nucleotides, the CDR3 is TGTGCCAGCAGCTTAGAAGGAGGGCTGACTGAAGCTTTCTTT.

The chain has TRBV3-1 (or the pseudogene TRBV3-2) and TRBJ1-1, with 7 bases matching TRBD1. This CDR3 has 14 residues. The J segment lost 9 bases and the V segment lost 1 base, leaving 8 bases of the junction unmatched. Per germline, CDR1 LGHDT and CDR2 YNNKEL (reference sequence). CDR3 nucleotide sequence: TGTGCCAGCAGCCAAGCCGACAGGGCGGGTCAAGCTTTCTTT. This translates into CASSQADRAGQAFF.

The V gene is TRBV10-3, the J gene TRBJ1-3; D gene unclear. Trimming removed 3 bases at V and 7 bases at J, with 7 bases between. The CDR3 runs to 12 residues. Germline lookup yields CDR1 ENHRY and CDR2 SYGVKD. CDR3 in DNA: TGTGCCATCAGTGATTATGAGAACACCATATATTTT. Translated: CAISDYENTIYF.

Here the CDR3 reads CASSFSGSYNEQFF. The CDR3 nucleotides are TGTGCCAGCAGCTTCTCAGGATCCTACAATGAGCAGTTCTTC. This chain connects TRBV7-9 to TRBJ2-1; D gene uncertain. Germline V CDR1 and CDR2: SEHNR, FQNEAQ (reference sequence). The CDR3 is 14 residues long. V was shortened by 3 bases and J by 1 base, with 7 bases between the two germline ends.